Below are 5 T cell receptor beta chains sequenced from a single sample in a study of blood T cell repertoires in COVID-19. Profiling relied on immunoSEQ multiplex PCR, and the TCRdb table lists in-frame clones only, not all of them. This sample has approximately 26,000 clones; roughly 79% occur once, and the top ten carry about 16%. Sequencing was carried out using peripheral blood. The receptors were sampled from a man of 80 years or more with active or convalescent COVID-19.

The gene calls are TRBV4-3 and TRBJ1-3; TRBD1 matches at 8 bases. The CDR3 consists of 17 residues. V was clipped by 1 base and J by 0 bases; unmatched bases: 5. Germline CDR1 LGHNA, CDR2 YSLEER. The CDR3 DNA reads TGCGCCAGCAGCCAAGGAAACAGGGGGGCCTCTGGAAACACCATATATTTT. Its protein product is CASSQGNRGASGNTIYF.

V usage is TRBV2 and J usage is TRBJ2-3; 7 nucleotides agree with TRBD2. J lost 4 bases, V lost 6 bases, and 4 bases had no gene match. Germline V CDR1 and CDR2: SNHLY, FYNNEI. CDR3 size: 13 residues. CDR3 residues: CASRRERADTQYF. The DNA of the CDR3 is TGTGCCAGCAGGCGGGAGCGGGCAGATACGCAGTATTTT.

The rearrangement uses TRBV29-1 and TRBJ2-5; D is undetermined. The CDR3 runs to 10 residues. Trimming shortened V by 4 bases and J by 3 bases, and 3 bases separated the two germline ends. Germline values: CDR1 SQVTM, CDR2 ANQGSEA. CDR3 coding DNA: TGCAGCGTTGTAAAAGAGACCCAGTACTTC. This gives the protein CSVVKETQYF. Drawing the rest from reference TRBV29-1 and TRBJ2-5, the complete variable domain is SAVISQKPSRDICQRGTSLTIQCQVDSQVTMMFWYRQQPGQSLTLIATANQGSEATYESGFVIDKFPISRPNLTFSTLTVSNMSPEDSSIYLCSVVKETQYFGPGTRLLVL.

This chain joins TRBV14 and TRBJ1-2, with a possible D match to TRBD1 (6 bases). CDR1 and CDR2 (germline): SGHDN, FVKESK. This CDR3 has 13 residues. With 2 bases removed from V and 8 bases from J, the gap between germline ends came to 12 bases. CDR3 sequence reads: CASSQQGISGYTF. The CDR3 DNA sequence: TGTGCCAGCAGCCAACAGGGGATCTCGGGCTACACCTTC.

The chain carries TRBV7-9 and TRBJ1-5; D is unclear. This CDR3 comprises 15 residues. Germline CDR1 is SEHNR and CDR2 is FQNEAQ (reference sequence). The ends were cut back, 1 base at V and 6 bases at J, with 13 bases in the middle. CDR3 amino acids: CASSLGGRGVQPQHF. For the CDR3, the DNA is TGTGCCAGCAGCTTAGGGGGTCGGGGAGTTCAGCCCCAGCATTTT.